Sequencing of this T cell receptor (beta chain) was carried out in a study of glioma-infiltrating T cells after dendritic cell vaccination. The primer mix had 60 V beta and 13 J beta primers. The table came from immunoSEQ multiplex PCR; TCRdb's copy has only in-frame clones and leaves some out. The profile shows 75,000 to 100,000 clones, 75% to 85% of them singletons. Before vaccination, two weeks after the third vaccination, and at progression, PBMC were collected. This CDR3 comprises 13 residues. Germline values: CDR1 SGHTA, CDR2 FQGTGA. Trimming shortened V by 3 bases and J by 6 bases, and 9 bases separated the two germline ends.

This chain uses TRBV7-3 with TRBJ2-1; D uncertain. This TCR derives from a human donor with glioblastoma. The sample consisted of blood, taken before dendritic cell vaccination. CDR3 sequence reads: CASSLTQLNEQFF. DNA of the CDR3: TGTGCCAGCAGCTTGACACAACTCAATGAGCAGTTCTTC.